This note documents a single T cell receptor beta chain sequence. The data are from a study of blood T cell repertoires in COVID-19. Overall study context: Spain, Italy and the United States supplied samples that represented acute and convalescent COVID-19.

Adults between roughly 18 and 95 years of age took part from approximately 24 US areas. Cohorts were based on clinical histories the participants reported. Cohort 3 donors counted as recovered after two negative PCRs, clearance, or resolved symptoms. CDR1 is LNHDA, CDR2 SQIVND, per germline (reference sequence). With 3 bases removed from V and 3 bases from J, the gap between germline ends came to 12 bases. The CDR3 loop spans 14 amino acids. The method was immunoSEQ multiplex PCR; TCRdb's version includes in-frame clones alone and lacks a portion of them. The sample contains 250,000 to 350,000 clones, more than 90% of which appear only once.

The gene calls are TRBV19 and TRBJ2-7; possible D gene TRBD2, 6 bases. The sequence came from a woman in her twenties or thirties who had recovered from COVID-19. The source material was PBMCs or T cells enriched from blood (not recorded which). CDR3 region: CASSIAGRGYEQYF. The DNA for the CDR3 is TGTGCCAGTAGTATCGCGGGACGGGGCTACGAGCAGTACTTC.